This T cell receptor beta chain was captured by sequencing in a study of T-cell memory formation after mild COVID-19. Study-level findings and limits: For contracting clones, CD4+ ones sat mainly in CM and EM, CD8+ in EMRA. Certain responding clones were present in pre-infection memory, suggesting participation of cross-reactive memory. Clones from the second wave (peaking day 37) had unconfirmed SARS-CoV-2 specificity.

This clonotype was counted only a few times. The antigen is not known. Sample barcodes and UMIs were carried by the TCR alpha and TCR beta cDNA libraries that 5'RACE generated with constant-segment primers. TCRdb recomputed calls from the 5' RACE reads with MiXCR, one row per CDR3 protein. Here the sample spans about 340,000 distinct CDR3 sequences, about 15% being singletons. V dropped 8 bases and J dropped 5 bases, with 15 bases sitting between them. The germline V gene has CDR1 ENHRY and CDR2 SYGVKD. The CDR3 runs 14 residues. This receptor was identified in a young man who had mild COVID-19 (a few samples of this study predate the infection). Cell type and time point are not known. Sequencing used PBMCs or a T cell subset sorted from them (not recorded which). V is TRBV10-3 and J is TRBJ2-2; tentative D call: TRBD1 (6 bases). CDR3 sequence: CAIGRQGLTGELFF. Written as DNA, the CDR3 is TGTGCCATCGGTAGGCAGGGGTTGACCGGGGAGCTGTTTTTT.